Detailed here is one TCR beta chain. In the original processing: Scientists estimated how many nucleated cells there were by amplifying reference gene primers. Libraries were prepared by immunoSEQ multiplex PCR; TCRdb keeps only in-frame clonotypes and omits some of them. V and J calls and clone size are given by that table; D and trimming were obtained from the DNA. The data contain 250,000 or so clones, around 85% of them seen just once; the ten biggest clones take up 6.2%. The sample comes from a study of blood T cell repertoires in COVID-19. Across the study: Nucleic acid was either cDNA or gDNA, and it came from T cells, B-cell-depleted T cells, or PBMCs.

This CDR3 has 14 amino acids. Germline V lookup: CDR1 SGHTA, CDR2 FQGNSA. This clonotype was sampled from a man between 60 and 70 years old with acute or convalescent COVID-19. Material: peripheral blood. The rearrangement joins TRBV7-2 to TRBJ1-3, with D maybe TRBD1 (6 bases). The CDR3 DNA follows: TGTGTATCCTCTCCGGGGCCAGGGGAAAACACCATATATTTT. This translates into CVSSPGPGENTIYF.